Listed below are T cell receptor beta chains from one sample, sequenced in a study of HIV-infected patients and healthy controls. TCRdb called the 5' RACE reads again in MiXCR, with one record for every CDR3 protein. The table shows 15,000 to 20,000 distinct CDR3 sequences, with roughly 8.9% occurring only once. Material for sequencing was blood. These receptors all stem from an adult in good health. CDR3s include the opening cysteine and the closing phenylalanine or tryptophan. D genes are given only for firm matches. Clone size appears in some rows only: once, few, many, or a class for an expanded clone.

j_gene	d_gene	abundance	v_gene	CDR3aa	CDR3nt
TRBJ2-6	TRBD1	many	TRBV18	CASSPIDAGGYGANVLTF	TGTGCCAGCTCACCAATTGACGCAGGGGGCTATGGGGCCAACGTCCTGACTTTC
TRBJ2-3	TRBD2	many	TRBV10-2	CASSESTSGRHTQYF	TGCGCCAGCAGTGAGTCTACTAGCGGACGGCATACGCAGTATTTT
TRBJ2-3	-	-	TRBV7-8	CATSLGGSDTQYF	TGTGCCACCAGTCTTGGGGGGTCAGATACGCAGTATTTT
TRBJ1-1	-	many	TRBV20-1	CSAPPPGDRMNTEAFF	TGCAGTGCTCCGCCTCCTGGGGATCGGATGAACACTGAAGCTTTCTTT
TRBJ1-4	-	many	TRBV12-3/TRBV12-4	CASSLMPEEKLFF	TGTGCCAGCAGTTTAATGCCGGAAGAAAAACTGTTTTTT
TRBJ2-3	TRBD1	many	TRBV28	CASTRTIGDRGTDTQYF	TGTGCCAGCACCCGAACCATTGGGGACAGGGGCACAGATACGCAGTATTTT
TRBJ1-1	-	many	TRBV25-1	CASKGGARTEAFF	TGTGCCAGCAAAGGGGGGGCCCGAACTGAAGCTTTCTTT
TRBJ1-1	-	-	TRBV18	CASSGGLDEAFF	TGTGCCAGCTCAGGGGGGCTGGATGAAGCTTTCTTT
TRBJ2-3	TRBD2	many	TRBV3-1	CASSPRLAGGTDTQYF	TGTGCCAGCAGCCCCAGACTAGCGGGGGGCACAGATACGCAGTATTTT
TRBJ1-5	TRBD1	many	TRBV12-3/TRBV12-4	CASTTGTANQPQHF	TGTGCCAGCACTACCGGGACAGCCAATCAGCCCCAGCATTTT
TRBJ1-1	-	many	TRBV12-5	CASGLFPKQENTEAFF	TGTGCTAGTGGTTTGTTTCCTAAACAGGAGAACACTGAAGCTTTCTTT
TRBJ2-7	-	many	TRBV4-1	CASSHLEGYEQYF	TGCGCCAGCAGCCACCTTGAGGGCTACGAGCAGTACTTC
TRBJ2-3	-	many	TRBV2	CASNRQGSTDTQYF	TGTGCCAGCAACCGGCAGGGGAGCACAGATACGCAGTATTTT
TRBJ2-7	-	many	TRBV5-4	CASSLEAPQGGEEQYF	TGTGCCAGCAGCTTGGAGGCCCCCCAGGGAGGAGAAGAGCAGTACTTC
TRBJ2-6	-	many	TRBV4-1	CASSHFTQSGANVLTF	TGCGCCAGCAGCCACTTTACACAATCTGGGGCCAACGTCCTGACTTTC
TRBJ1-2	-	many	TRBV14	CASSQGPAVYGYTF	TGTGCCAGCAGCCAAGGTCCAGCGGTCTATGGCTACACCTTC
TRBJ1-1	TRBD1	few	TRBV12-3/TRBV12-4	CASNARQGGTEAFF	TGTGCCAGCAACGCCCGACAGGGGGGCACTGAAGCTTTCTTT
TRBJ1-5	-	-	TRBV4-2	CASSPLTGNNQPQHF	TGTGCCAGCAGCCCACTCACGGGAAACAATCAGCCCCAGCATTTT
TRBJ2-3	TRBD1	-	TRBV4-2	CASSQGRDRAGYLSDTQYF	TGTGCCAGCAGCCAGGGCCGGGACAGGGCCGGATATTTGTCAGATACGCAGTATTTT
TRBJ2-5	-	few	TRBV11-2	CASSFRVQETQYF	TGTGCCAGCAGCTTCAGGGTACAAGAGACCCAGTACTTC
TRBJ2-3	TRBD2	many	TRBV28	CASSLLAGGPTDTQYF	TGTGCCAGCAGTTTACTGGCGGGAGGGCCAACAGATACGCAGTATTTT
TRBJ2-6	-	-	TRBV27	CASRKGTGTYSGANVLTF	TGTGCCAGCAGGAAAGGGACGGGGACTTACTCTGGGGCCAACGTCCTGACTTTC
TRBJ2-5	-	-	TRBV7-2	CASNRQGWETQYF	TGTGCCAGCAATCGGCAGGGGTGGGAGACCCAGTACTTC
TRBJ2-1	TRBD2	few	TRBV5-4	CASRLELAGGADEQFF	TGTGCCAGCCGCCTTGAACTAGCGGGGGGAGCTGATGAGCAGTTCTTC
TRBJ2-7	-	few	TRBV7-2	CASSGTGSSYEQYF	TGTGCCAGCAGCGGAACCGGGTCCTCCTACGAGCAGTACTTC
TRBJ2-6	TRBD1	many	TRBV10-3	CAIRGTGGAGANVLTF	TGTGCCATCAGAGGGACAGGGGGCGCTGGGGCCAACGTCCTGACTTTC
TRBJ2-2	-	many	TRBV2	CASSYTRNTGELFF	TGTGCCAGCAGTTACACTAGAAACACCGGGGAGCTGTTTTTT
TRBJ2-6	TRBD1	medium-sized	TRBV4-3	CASSRAGGSGANVLTF	TGCGCCAGCAGCCGAGCAGGGGGCTCTGGGGCCAACGTCCTGACTTTC
TRBJ2-3	-	-	TRBV6-1	CASSIRSRSTDTQYF	TGTGCCAGCAGTATTCGCTCGAGGAGCACAGATACGCAGTATTTT
TRBJ2-1	-	many	TRBV21-1	CASSKDDGTSGSRNNEQFF	TGTGCCAGCAGCAAAGATGATGGGACTAGCGGGAGCCGCAACAATGAGCAGTTCTTC
TRBJ2-5	-	few	TRBV19	CASSTVRTAETQYF	TGTGCCAGTAGCACCGTAAGGACCGCCGAGACCCAGTACTTC
TRBJ1-5	-	few	TRBV4-2	CASSQSLDRRNQPQHF	TGTGCCAGCAGCCAATCCCTCGATCGGCGGAATCAGCCCCAGCATTTT
TRBJ1-2	-	many	TRBV18	CASSPDKAHGYTF	TGTGCCAGCTCACCCGACAAAGCGCATGGCTACACCTTC